Presented here are 12 T cell receptor beta chains from one specimen sequenced in a study of blood T cell repertoires in COVID-19. TCRdb's table, derived via immunoSEQ multiplex PCR, lists solely in-frame clones and lacks some. The sample lists approximately 220,000 clones; 85% were seen once. Material: PBMCs or T cells enriched from blood (not recorded which). The receptors stem from a man aged 35 to 55 who had recovered from COVID-19.

The J gene is TRBJ2-1, the V gene TRBV11-2; D is ambiguous. V was clipped by 5 bases and J by 6 bases, with 8 bases between them. CDR1 is SGHAT and CDR2 is FQNNGV in the germline V gene. CDR3 length: 12 residues. In nucleotides, the CDR3 is TGTGCCAGCAGCCGGTTAGTCAATGAGCAGTTCTTC. This codes for CASSRLVNEQFF.

This clone was detected only once. The chain joins TRBV2 to TRBJ2-2, with 9 bases matching TRBD2. Germline V lookup: CDR1 SNHLY, CDR2 FYNNEI. The CDR3 contains 14 residues. The J segment lost 5 bases and the V segment lost 7 bases, leaving 5 bases of the junction unmatched. This chain's CDR3 is CASIRLAGTGELFF. DNA for the CDR3: TGTGCCAGCATAAGGCTAGCGGGAACCGGGGAGCTGTTTTTT.

The chain joins TRBV27 to TRBJ2-7, with D possibly matching TRBD2 (5 bases). Germline V gives CDR1 MNHEY, CDR2 SMNVEV (reference sequence). The CDR3 extends over 15 amino acids. Trimming took 2 bases from V and 0 from J, leaving 11 bases between them. The CDR3 region is CASSLGRGPSYEQYF. The CDR3 DNA sequence: TGTGCCAGCAGTTTAGGGCGCGGGCCCTCCTACGAGCAGTACTTC.

The rearrangement links TRBV7-8 to TRBJ2-5; 7 positions agree with TRBD2. The CDR3 contains 17 residues. V shed 7 bases and J 5 bases; nucleotides not matched to a gene: 19. Looked up from germline, CDR1 is SGHVS and CDR2 is FQNEAQ. The CDR3 here is CASTRQLGREYGETQYF. The CDR3 DNA reads TGTGCCAGCACCCGACAACTCGGGCGGGAGTACGGGGAGACCCAGTACTTC.

J is TRBJ2-7 and V is TRBV6-2 or TRBV6-3; D is possibly TRBD1 (6 bases). This CDR3 is 18 amino acids long. The V and J ends lost 2 bases and 2 bases respectively, with 22 bases between them. Germline V gene data show CDR1 as MNHEY and CDR2 as SVGEGT. CDR3 region: CASSYPGRTGTLPYEQYF. The DNA of the CDR3 is TGTGCCAGCAGTTACCCAGGAAGAACCGGGACACTTCCCTACGAGCAGTACTTC.

In its sample, this clone was seen once. The V call is TRBV4-1, the J call TRBJ2-3; D unresolved. From germline, CDR1 is MGHRA and CDR2 YSYEKL. V dropped 0 bases and J dropped 0 bases, with 7 bases sitting between them. There are 15 residues in the CDR3. In DNA, the CDR3 is TGCGCCAGCAGCCAAGACCCCTTGAGCACAGATACGCAGTATTTT. Its protein is CASSQDPLSTDTQYF.

The chain uses TRBV28 and TRBJ2-7, with D maybe TRBD2 (7 bases). Trimming shortened V by 8 bases and J by 4 bases, and 18 bases separated the two germline ends. The germline V gene has CDR1 MDHEN and CDR2 SYDVKM. The CDR3 totals 14 residues. The CDR3 region is CASWRDGGAYEQYF. In nucleotides, the CDR3 is TGTGCCAGCTGGCGGGATGGGGGGGCTTACGAGCAGTACTTC.

This clone qualifies as medium-sized. The chain joins TRBV6-4 to TRBJ2-3; TRBD2 agrees at 7 bases. The CDR3 is made up of 15 amino acids. The germline CDR1 and CDR2 sequences are MRHNA and SNTAGT. V shed 0 bases, J shed 5 bases, and the junction held 5 bases outside the gene matches. CDR3 nucleotides: TGTGCCAGCAGTGACTCGGGAGGGTCGGGAGATACGCAGTATTTT. Translating it yields CASSDSGGSGDTQYF.

The J gene is TRBJ2-3, the V gene TRBV5-4; D ambiguous. The CDR3 has 15 amino acids. Germline assignment: CDR1 SGHNT and CDR2 YYREEE (reference sequence). Trimming took off 6 bases at V and 1 base at J, with 15 bases between the two ends. The CDR3 DNA is TGTGCCAGCACCCCGCCGCAGGCTGGCACAGATACGCAGTATTTT. Translating it yields CASTPPQAGTDTQYF.

The V call is TRBV9, the J call TRBJ2-1; D remains unclear. V was pared by 0 bases and J by 2 bases, with 6 bases between. The germline V gene has CDR1 SGDLS and CDR2 YYNGEE. The CDR3 extends over 14 amino acids. The chain's CDR3 is CASSVAATYNEQFF. CDR3 coding DNA: TGTGCCAGCAGCGTAGCCGCGACCTACAATGAGCAGTTCTTC. The complete variable domain, with remaining parts taken from reference TRBV9 and TRBJ2-1, reads DSGVTQTPKHLITATGQRVTLRCSPRSGDLSVYWYQQSLDQGLQFLIQYYNGEERAKGNILERFSAQQFPDLHSELNLSSLELGDSALYFCASSVAATYNEQFFGPGTRLTVL.

The chain has TRBV5-4 and TRBJ1-1; TRBD1 matches 9 bases. This CDR3 region has 15 residues. The V gene's germline CDR1 is SGHNT and CDR2 YYREEE (reference sequence). J gave up 6 bases and V 0 bases, and 6 bases lay outside the gene matches. As DNA, the CDR3 is TGTGCCAGCAGCTTGGCGGGACAGGGTGAGTCTGAAGCTTTCTTT. Translating gives CASSLAGQGESEAFF.

The chain combines TRBV12-3 or TRBV12-4 with TRBJ2-7, with 11 positions matching TRBD1. Unmatched junction bases numbered 6, after V lost 8 bases and J lost 6 bases. This CDR3 contains 13 residues. The CDR3 region has the DNA TGTGCCAGCTCCGGACAGGGGGCGAGCGAGCAGTACTTC. It encodes CASSGQGASEQYF.